The 24 T cell receptor beta chains in this list originate from one sample, sequenced in a study of cytomegalovirus exposure and HLA in healthy donors. This table comes from immunoSEQ multiplex PCR, and its TCRdb copy is limited to in-frame clones, with some not included. The data show roughly 330,000 clones, about nine tenths seen once. Sequencing input: PBMCs. These receptors all come from a woman aged 25 to 39 in good health and CMV-seropositive.

CDR3: CSVVLAGEQGYGYTF. The CDR3 nucleotides are TGCAGCGTTGTGCTGGCGGGGGAACAAGGCTATGGCTACACCTTC. The chain is built from TRBV29-1 and TRBJ1-2; the D gene is possibly TRBD1 (5 bases). The CDR3 extends over 15 amino acids. Germline loops: CDR1 SQVTM, CDR2 ANQGSEA. The V gene lost 4 bases and the J gene lost 4 bases, with 19 bases spanning the gap.

The genes are TRBV9 and TRBJ1-1; D is possibly TRBD1 (6 bases). Trimming cost V 3 bases and J 2 bases, with 11 bases left between them. CDR3 size: 14 residues. Per germline, CDR1 SGDLS and CDR2 YYNGEE. The CDR3 sequence is CASSALGGNTEAFF. The CDR3 bases are TGTGCCAGCAGCGCCCTAGGGGGAAACACTGAAGCTTTCTTT.

V is TRBV7-3 and J is TRBJ2-7; 8 nucleotides agree with TRBD2. Germline lookup yields CDR1 SGHTA and CDR2 FQGTGA. The CDR3 is 15 residues long. With V trimmed by 4 bases and J by 0 bases, 5 bases remained unmatched. Here the CDR3 DNA reads TGTGCCAGCAGCTCGGCGGGGGGCGGCTCCTACGAGCAGTACTTC. This gives the protein CASSSAGGGSYEQYF.

The genes are TRBV5-1 and TRBJ2-7, with D possibly TRBD1 on 6 matching bases. Per germline, CDR1 SGHRS and CDR2 YFSETQ. V gave up 0 bases and J gave up 3 bases, with 7 bases separating them. This CDR3 is built from 13 residues. CDR3 bases: TGCGCCAGCAGCTTGGCACAGGGCTACGAGCAGTACTTC. Residues: CASSLAQGYEQYF.

The genes are TRBV27 and TRBJ1-5; D is undetermined. V was shortened by 1 base and J by 3 bases, with 10 bases between the two germline ends. The CDR3 totals 15 residues. Germline-derived CDR1 and CDR2 are MNHEY and SMNVEV (reference sequence). This CDR3 reads CASSLYNNPNQPQHF. The CDR3 nucleotides read TGTGCCAGCAGTTTATACAATAACCCCAATCAGCCCCAGCATTTT.

This chain joins TRBV5-6 and TRBJ1-1; 8 bases match TRBD1. Germline assignment: CDR1 SGHDT and CDR2 YYEEEE. The CDR3 covers 15 residues. After removal of 4 bases from V and 3 bases from J, the junction contained 8 bases not matched to a gene. CDR3 sequence reads: CASSRGDRTDTEAFF. In DNA, the CDR3 is TGTGCCAGCAGCCGGGGGGACAGGACGGACACTGAAGCTTTCTTT.

The rearrangement joins TRBV6-1 to TRBJ2-7; 10 nucleotides match TRBD2. CDR1 is MNHNS, CDR2 SASEGT, per germline. The CDR3 consists of 15 residues. V dropped 2 bases and J dropped 2; count of bases not matched to a gene: 3. The CDR3 bases are TGTGCCAGCAGTGAATTACTAGCGGGAACCTACGAGCAGTACTTC. This codes for CASSELLAGTYEQYF.

The gene calls are TRBV30 and TRBJ2-7, with D uncertain. This CDR3 region has 13 residues. Germline values: CDR1 GTSNPN, CDR2 SVGIG (reference sequence). Trimming stripped 2 bases from V and 3 bases from J, with 11 bases between. The CDR3 DNA follows: TGTGCCTGGAGTTTATCGGCTCTCTACGAGCAGTACTTC. It codes for CAWSLSALYEQYF.

This sequence joins TRBV6-5 and TRBJ1-4; D is unclear. The CDR3 totals 14 residues. Trimming shortened V by 0 bases and J by 7 bases, and 9 bases separated the two germline ends. CDR1 is MNHEY, CDR2 SVGAGI, per germline. In nucleotides, the CDR3 is TGTGCCAGCAGTTACTCGATCGGGAGTGAAAAACTGTTTTTT. Residues: CASSYSIGSEKLFF.

The chain carries TRBV7-8 and TRBJ1-6; D is undetermined. Germline V lookup: CDR1 SGHVS, CDR2 FQNEAQ. The CDR3 totals 14 residues. Trimming cost V 1 base and J 9 bases, with 10 bases left between them. The CDR3 DNA is TGTGCCAGCAGCTTAGGGGAACGGAGTTCACCCCTCCACTTT. This sequence encodes CASSLGERSSPLHF.

This clone was detected only once. The rearrangement uses TRBV16 and TRBJ1-2, with D unclear. The CDR3 runs to 13 residues. Trimming took off 5 bases at V and 8 bases at J, with 15 bases between the two ends. Germline assignment: CDR1 KGHSY and CDR2 FQNENV. CDR3 loop: CASSSDLVLGYTF. As DNA, the CDR3 is TGTGCCAGCAGCTCGGACCTTGTACTGGGCTACACCTTC.

The chain employs TRBV4-3 and TRBJ2-7; 10 positions agree with TRBD2. V trimming: 3 bases; J trimming: 0 bases; junction bases outside the gene matches: 2. This CDR3 is built from 15 residues. Germline lookup yields CDR1 LGHNA and CDR2 YSLEER. CDR3 in amino acids: CASSHGTSVSYEQYF. DNA of the CDR3: TGCGCCAGCAGCCACGGGACTAGCGTCTCCTACGAGCAGTACTTC.

The chain couples TRBV30 to TRBJ2-5, with TRBD2 matching over 10 bases. The V gene's germline CDR1 is GTSNPN and CDR2 SVGIG (reference sequence). Trimming at V came to 0 bases and at J to 5 bases, leaving 0 bases not matched to a gene. The CDR3 loop spans 13 amino acids. CDR3 DNA: TGTGCCTGGAGTGTACTAGCGGGGGAGACCCAGTACTTC. Translation gives CAWSVLAGETQYF.

The chain is built from TRBV7-6 and TRBJ1-1; D may be TRBD1 (6 bases). CDR1 is SGHVS and CDR2 is FNYEAQ in the germline V gene. This CDR3 is 13 amino acids long. V lost 8 bases to trimming and J lost 0 bases, with 10 bases between them. For the CDR3, the DNA is TGTGCCAGCCGAGGGGGATTGAACACTGAAGCTTTCTTT. Residues: CASRGGLNTEAFF.

The rearrangement joins TRBV15 to TRBJ1-5; no clear D gene. This CDR3 comprises 13 residues. Trimming stripped 0 bases from V and 7 bases from J, with 7 bases between. Germline V gene sequence: CDR1 LNHNV, CDR2 YYDKDF (reference sequence). CDR3 nucleotide sequence: TGTGCCACCAGCAGAGAAGAGAACCAGCCCCAGCATTTT. Translating gives CATSREENQPQHF.

This sequence joins TRBV29-1 and TRBJ2-7; D unclear. The germline CDR1 and CDR2 sequences are SQVTM and ANQGSEA. CDR3 size: 13 residues. Trimming cost V 6 bases and J 2 bases, with 14 bases left between them. CDR3 nucleotides: TGCAGCGTAGAGTCGGACCGAGCCTACGAGCAGTACTTC. Protein sequence: CSVESDRAYEQYF.

The chain joins TRBV6-5 to TRBJ1-1; 9 bases match TRBD1. The CDR3 is made up of 14 amino acids. J lost 3 bases, V lost 2 bases, and 1 base had no gene match. Germline V gene data show CDR1 as MNHEY and CDR2 as SVGAGI. CDR3 residues: CASSYGDRDTEAFF. The CDR3 nucleotides read TGTGCCAGCAGTTACGGGGACAGGGACACTGAAGCTTTCTTT.

This clone was observed a few times. The CDR3 DNA is TGTGCCAGCAGGCCCCGCTTGGGCACCGGGGAGCTGTTTTTT. Protein sequence: CASRPRLGTGELFF. The V call is TRBV6-5, the J call TRBJ2-2; D remains unclear. Germline V gene lookup returns CDR1 MNHEY and CDR2 SVGAGI. The germline V and J ends were trimmed by 6 bases and 4 bases, with 12 bases remaining between them. The CDR3 loop spans 14 amino acids.

The J gene is TRBJ2-3, the V gene TRBV28, with D maybe TRBD2 (5 bases). Germline CDR1 and CDR2: MDHEN and SYDVKM. V lost 4 bases, J lost 1 base, and 15 bases lay in between. This CDR3 contains 16 residues. The CDR3 is CASSYGFSGRTDTQYF. CDR3 coding DNA: TGTGCCAGCAGTTATGGGTTCAGCGGCCGCACAGATACGCAGTATTTT.

CDR3 DNA sequence: TGCGCCAGCAGCTTGCCGAAAACTAGCGGGACTTACAATGAGCAGTTCTTC. Its protein product is CASSLPKTSGTYNEQFF. The chain couples TRBV5-1 to TRBJ2-1, with 10 bases matching TRBD2. CDR1 is SGHRS and CDR2 is YFSETQ in the germline V gene. The CDR3 extends over 17 amino acids. V was pared by 1 base and J by 4 bases, with 8 bases of the junction left unmatched.

The V call is TRBV29-1, the J call TRBJ2-3; D is perhaps TRBD1 or TRBD2 (7 bases each). Germline V lookup: CDR1 SQVTM, CDR2 ANQGSEA. The V end was cut by 5 bases, the J end by 2 bases, with 14 bases between. The CDR3 is 14 residues long. CDR3 amino acids: CSVFRGGDTDTQYF. The CDR3 DNA is TGCAGCGTTTTCAGGGGGGGGGACACAGATACGCAGTATTTT.

J is TRBJ1-1 and V is TRBV11-1; the D is unclear. From germline, CDR1 is SGHAT and CDR2 FQDESV (reference sequence). Trimming left V 1 base short and J 6 bases short, with 12 bases between. CDR3 size: 14 residues. DNA of the CDR3: TGTGCCAGCAGCTTAGAGCGGAGTCGGGCTGAAGCTTTCTTT. Its protein product is CASSLERSRAEAFF. The whole variable domain, remainder taken from reference TRBV11-1 and TRBJ1-1, is EAEVAQSPRYKITEKSQAVAFWCDPISGHATLYWYRQILGQGPELLVQFQDESVVDDSQLPKDRFSAERLKGVDSTLKIQPAELGDSAMYLCASSLERSRAEAFFGQGTRLTVV.

V and J are TRBV27 and TRBJ2-1; the match to TRBD2 covers 11 bases. Germline lookup yields CDR1 MNHEY and CDR2 SMNVEV (reference sequence). The CDR3 runs 17 residues. The J segment lost 6 bases and the V segment lost 1 base, leaving 8 bases of the junction unmatched. The CDR3 sequence: CASSLWGSSGRSNEQFF. The CDR3 nucleotides are TGTGCCAGCAGTTTATGGGGGTCTAGCGGGAGGTCCAATGAGCAGTTCTTC.

The V call is TRBV20-1, the J call TRBJ2-7; D remains ambiguous. The V end was cut by 3 bases, the J end by 7 bases, with 4 bases between. The CDR3 has 9 amino acids. The germline V gene has CDR1 DFQATT and CDR2 SNEGSKA (reference sequence). The CDR3 loop is CSASLEQYF. CDR3 DNA: TGCAGTGCTAGTCTAGAGCAGTACTTC.